This entry concerns a single TCR beta chain. In its sample, this clonotype was seen a few times. It lacks a known antigen. No much larger clone is present one base from it, and per-base qualities are unavailable. The data originate from a study of chronic HIV infection and antiretroviral therapy (dated by TCRdb to the mid-2010s). Libraries were constructed by 5' RACE. TCRdb shows the sequencer as Illumina MiSeq. In-frame beta chains were kept once TCRdb had trimmed the public reads at Q25 with fastp and called clones with MiXCR. Rows are unified per CDR3 protein, each entry keeping the most common DNA and genes. Here the sample has roughly 39,000 distinct CDR3 sequences; roughly 8.2% occur a single time. Together, the top ten hold around 3% of the sample. The CDR3 runs 14 amino acids, cysteine and phenylalanine included. Only the CDR3 DNA is retained, 42 bases long and in frame from the first base. Ends trimmed: V by 6 bases, J by 2 bases; bases unmatched to a gene: 8. CDR1 SQVTM and CDR2 ANQGSEA are derived from the germline V gene.

The sample taken for sequencing was peripheral blood. The sequence was obtained from an adult who had HIV and had not received antiretroviral therapy, or was an uninfected healthy control (not recorded which). The chain was built from TRBV29-1 and TRBJ2-7; the junction holds 9 bases that match TRBD1. The CDR3 has the sequence CSVAPGQGPYEQYF. The DNA sequence follows: TGCAGCGTGGCCCCGGGACAGGGCCCCTACGAGCAGTACTTC.